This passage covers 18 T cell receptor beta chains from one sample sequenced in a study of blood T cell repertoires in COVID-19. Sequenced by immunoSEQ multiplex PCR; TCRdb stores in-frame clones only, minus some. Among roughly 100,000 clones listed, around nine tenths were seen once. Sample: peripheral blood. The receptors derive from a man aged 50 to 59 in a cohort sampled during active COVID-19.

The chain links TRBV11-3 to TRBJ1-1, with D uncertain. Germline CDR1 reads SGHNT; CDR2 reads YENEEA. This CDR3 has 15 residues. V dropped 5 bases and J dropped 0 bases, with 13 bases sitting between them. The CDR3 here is CASSPSGRMNTEAFF. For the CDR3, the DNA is TGTGCCAGCAGCCCGTCGGGAAGGATGAACACTGAAGCTTTCTTT.

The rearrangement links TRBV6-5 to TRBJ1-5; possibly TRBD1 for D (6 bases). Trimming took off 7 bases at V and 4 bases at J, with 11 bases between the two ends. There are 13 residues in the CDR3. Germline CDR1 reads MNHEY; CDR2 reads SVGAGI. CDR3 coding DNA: TGTGCCAGCAATGTGAGGGGGAATCAGCCCCAGCATTTT. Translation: CASNVRGNQPQHF.

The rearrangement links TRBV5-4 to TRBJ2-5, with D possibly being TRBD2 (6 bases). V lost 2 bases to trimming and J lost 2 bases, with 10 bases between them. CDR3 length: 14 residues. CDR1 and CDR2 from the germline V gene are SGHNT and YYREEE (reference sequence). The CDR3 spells CASSLPGLQETQYF. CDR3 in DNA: TGTGCCAGCAGCTTACCGGGACTGCAAGAGACCCAGTACTTC.

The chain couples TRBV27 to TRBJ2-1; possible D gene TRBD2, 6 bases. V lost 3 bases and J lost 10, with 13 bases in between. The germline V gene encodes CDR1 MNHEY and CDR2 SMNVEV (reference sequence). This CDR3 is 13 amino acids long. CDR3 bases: TGTGCCAGCAGTTTTTCGACGGCGGGGGAGCAGTTCTTC. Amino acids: CASSFSTAGEQFF.

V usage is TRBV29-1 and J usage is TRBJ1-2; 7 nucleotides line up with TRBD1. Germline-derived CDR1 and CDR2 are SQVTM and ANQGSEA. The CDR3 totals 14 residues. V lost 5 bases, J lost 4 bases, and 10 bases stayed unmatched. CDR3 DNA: TGCAGCGTTCCGCTGACAGGGTTAGGCTATGGCTACACCTTC. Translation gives CSVPLTGLGYGYTF.

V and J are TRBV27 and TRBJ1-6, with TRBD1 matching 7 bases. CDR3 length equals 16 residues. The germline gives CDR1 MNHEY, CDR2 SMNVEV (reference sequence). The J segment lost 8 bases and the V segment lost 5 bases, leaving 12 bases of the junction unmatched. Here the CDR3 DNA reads TGTGCCAGCAGTCCCCAAGGACAGGCTCGAGATTCACCCCTCCACTTT. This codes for CASSPQGQARDSPLHF.

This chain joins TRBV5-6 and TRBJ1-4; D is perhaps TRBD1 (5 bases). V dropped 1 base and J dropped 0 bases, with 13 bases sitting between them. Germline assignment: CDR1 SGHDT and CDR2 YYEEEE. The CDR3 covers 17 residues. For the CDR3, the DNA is TGTGCCAGCAGCTTGTTCAGGGAACTCGCAACTAATGAAAAACTGTTTTTT. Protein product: CASSLFRELATNEKLFF.

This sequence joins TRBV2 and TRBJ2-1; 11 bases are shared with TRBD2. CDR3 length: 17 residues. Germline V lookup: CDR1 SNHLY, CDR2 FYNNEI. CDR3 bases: TGTCCCCAACAACTCACGACCGGGACTAGCGGACACAATGAGCAGTTCTTC. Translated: CPQQLTTGTSGHNEQFF.

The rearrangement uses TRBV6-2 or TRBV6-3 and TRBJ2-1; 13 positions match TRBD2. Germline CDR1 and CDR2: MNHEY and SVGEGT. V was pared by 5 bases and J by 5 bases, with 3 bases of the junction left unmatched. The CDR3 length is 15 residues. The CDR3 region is CASSPTSGGHNEQFF. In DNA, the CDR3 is TGTGCCAGCAGTCCGACTAGCGGGGGGCACAATGAGCAGTTCTTC.

The CDR3 loop is CASSIDRDRREAFF. CDR3 in DNA: TGTGCCAGCAGCATTGACCGGGACAGGCGTGAAGCTTTCTTT. The rearrangement links TRBV5-4 to TRBJ1-1; 8 bases are shared with TRBD1. The V gene end was trimmed by 4 bases and the J gene end by 7 bases; junction bases not matched to a gene: 9. Germline V gene data show CDR1 as SGHNT and CDR2 as YYREEE (reference sequence). The CDR3 consists of 14 residues.

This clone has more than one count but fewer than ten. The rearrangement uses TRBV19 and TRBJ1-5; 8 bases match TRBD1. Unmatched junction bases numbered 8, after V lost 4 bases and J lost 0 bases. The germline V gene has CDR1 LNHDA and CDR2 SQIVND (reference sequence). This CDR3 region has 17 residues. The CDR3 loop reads CASSTGQVQYSNQPQHF. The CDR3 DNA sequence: TGTGCCAGTAGTACGGGACAGGTACAGTATAGCAATCAGCCCCAGCATTTT.

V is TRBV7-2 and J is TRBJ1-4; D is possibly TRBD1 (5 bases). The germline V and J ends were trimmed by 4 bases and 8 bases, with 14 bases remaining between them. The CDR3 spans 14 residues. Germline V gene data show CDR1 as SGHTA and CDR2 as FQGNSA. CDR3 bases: TGTGCCAGCAGCTCAAGGCGGGGCGGGGAAAAACTGTTTTTT. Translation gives CASSSRRGGEKLFF.

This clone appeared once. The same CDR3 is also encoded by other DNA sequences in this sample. The CDR3 DNA is TGTGCCAGCAGTTTTCCGGGATACAATGAGCAGTTCTTC. It is translated as CASSFPGYNEQFF. V and J are TRBV12-3 or TRBV12-4 and TRBJ2-1, with a weak D call TRBD2 (5 bases). With 3 bases removed from V and 4 bases from J, the gap between germline ends came to 7 bases. CDR3 size: 13 residues.

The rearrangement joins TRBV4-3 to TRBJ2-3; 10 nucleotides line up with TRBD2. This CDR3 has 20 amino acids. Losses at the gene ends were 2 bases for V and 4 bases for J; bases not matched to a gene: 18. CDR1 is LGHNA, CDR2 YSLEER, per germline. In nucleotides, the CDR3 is TGCGCCAGCAGCCAACAAGTTGCTAGCGGGGGACCTCCCGCCTCAGATACGCAGTATTTT. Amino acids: CASSQQVASGGPPASDTQYF.

The CDR3 DNA sequence: TGTGCCAGCAGTTACTCGAGGTATTCAGATACGCAGTATTTT. Translating gives CASSYSRYSDTQYF. This chain uses TRBV6-5 with TRBJ2-3; D gene unclear. The V gene lost 0 bases and the J gene lost 4 bases, with 8 bases spanning the gap. The CDR3 has 14 amino acids. The germline V gene encodes CDR1 MNHEY and CDR2 SVGAGI.

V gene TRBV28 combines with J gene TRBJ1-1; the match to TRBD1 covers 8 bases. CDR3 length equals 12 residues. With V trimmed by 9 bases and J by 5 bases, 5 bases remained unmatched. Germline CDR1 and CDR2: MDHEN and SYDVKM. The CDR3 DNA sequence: TGTGCCAGTGTCAGGGGGCTAACTGAAGCTTTCTTT. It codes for CASVRGLTEAFF.

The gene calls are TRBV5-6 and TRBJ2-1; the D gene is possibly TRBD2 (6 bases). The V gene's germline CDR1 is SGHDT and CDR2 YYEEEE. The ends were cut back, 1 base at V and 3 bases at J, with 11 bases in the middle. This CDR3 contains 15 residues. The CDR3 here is CASSLLVGGYNEQFF. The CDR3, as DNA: TGTGCCAGCAGCTTGTTGGTGGGGGGCTACAATGAGCAGTTCTTC.

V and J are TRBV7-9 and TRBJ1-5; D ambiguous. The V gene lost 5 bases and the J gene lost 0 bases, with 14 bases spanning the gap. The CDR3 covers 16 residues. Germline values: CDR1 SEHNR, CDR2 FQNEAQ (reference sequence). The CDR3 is CASSRGTSNSNQPQHF. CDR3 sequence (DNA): TGTGCCAGCAGCCGTGGTACGTCTAATAGCAATCAGCCCCAGCATTTT.